This TCR beta chain was captured by sequencing in a study of blood T cell repertoires in COVID-19. Original analysis: Reference gene primer amplification gave nucleated cell count estimates. Libraries were prepared by immunoSEQ multiplex PCR; TCRdb keeps only in-frame clonotypes and omits some of them. V, J and clone size reflect that table, while D and trimming were determined from the DNA. The profile shows roughly 310,000 clones, 70% to 90% of them singletons. Between the trimmed V and J ends, which lost 1 base and 4 bases, there was a span of 11 bases. CDR3 length equals 15 residues. The germline CDR1 and CDR2 sequences are LGHNA and YNFKEQ.

What was sequenced was peripheral blood. The clonotype was recovered from a woman aged 50 to 60 with active or convalescent COVID-19. V is TRBV4-2 and J is TRBJ1-3; D is possibly TRBD1 (5 bases). The chain's CDR3 is CASSQGTRGGNTIYF. CDR3 DNA: TGTGCCAGCAGCCAAGGAACCCGGGGGGGAAACACCATATATTTT.